The T cell receptor beta chain described here comes from a study of cytomegalovirus exposure and HLA in healthy donors. Findings and limits, study-wide: With high specificity and sensitivity, the classifier reportedly diagnosed cytomegalovirus status.

Comments on this clone: As yet, its antigen is unknown.

Sequencing used immunoSEQ multiplex PCR; TCRdb keeps in-frame clones, though not all of them. The table lists about 330,000 clones, roughly 90% of them singletons. This CDR3 has 14 amino acids. The V end lost 0 bases, the J end lost 3 bases, and 9 bases lay between the germline ends. In germline, CDR1 is SGDLS, CDR2 YYNGEE. J is TRBJ1-2 and V is TRBV9, with D tentatively TRBD1 (5 bases). Material: PBMCs. The TCR comes from a woman aged 30 to 39 in good health and CMV-seropositive. CDR3 DNA: TGTGCCAGCAGCGTAGAGGTAGGGGACTATGGCTACACCTTC. As protein: CASSVEVGDYGYTF.